The 21 T cell receptor beta chains below come from one sample, sequenced in a study of response to subunit inactivated influenza vaccine. TCRdb re-analysed the RT-PCR reads in MiXCR, keeping a single row per CDR3 protein. The repertoire consists of some 300,000 distinct CDR3 sequences, with 20% to 25% occurring once and the leading ten covering about 9.4%. This specimen consisted of PBMCs from blood, obtained approximately 22 months after vaccination. The receptors were gathered from a man between 50 and 75 years old who received an inactivated influenza vaccine.

This clonotype was recorded once. The chain joins TRBV20-1 to TRBJ1-6; tentative D call: TRBD1 (6 bases). Trimming shortened V by 0 bases and J by 3 bases, and 9 bases separated the two germline ends. The CDR3 has 15 residues. The germline CDR1 and CDR2 sequences are DFQATT and SNEGSKA (reference sequence). The CDR3 bases are TGCAGTGCTAGAGAGGGACAAAACTATAATTCACCCCTCCACTTT. Amino acids: CSAREGQNYNSPLHF.

This chain links TRBV11-2 with TRBJ2-7; 8 nucleotides line up with TRBD1. Looked up from germline, CDR1 is SGHAT and CDR2 is FQNNGV. V trimming: 5 bases; J trimming: 0 bases; junction bases outside the gene matches: 12. The length of the CDR3 is 17 residues. Here the CDR3 reads CASSRTDRGASSYEQYF. CDR3 coding DNA: TGTGCCAGCAGCCGCACCGACAGGGGTGCGAGCTCCTACGAGCAGTACTTC.

The gene calls are TRBV5-4 and TRBJ2-5; 11 bases map to TRBD2. This CDR3 contains 15 residues. J lost 14 bases, V lost 4 bases, and 16 bases had no gene match. Germline V gene data show CDR1 as SGHNT and CDR2 as YYREEE (reference sequence). DNA for the CDR3: TGTGCCAGCAGCCCCGGCCAGGGGACTAGCGGCGTTCAATACTTC. It translates to CASSPGQGTSGVQYF.

J is TRBJ2-7 and V is TRBV28; perhaps TRBD2 as D (5 bases). The CDR3 runs to 11 residues. The germline V and J ends were trimmed by 8 bases and 7 bases, with 12 bases remaining between them. Germline loops: CDR1 MDHEN, CDR2 SYDVKM. The DNA of the CDR3 is TGTGCCAGCCTAGGGTCGGGGGAGCAGTACTTC. Encoded protein: CASLGSGEQYF.

This rearrangement joins TRBV7-2 to TRBJ1-2; D uncertain. The CDR3 spans 12 residues. The V gene's germline CDR1 is SGHTA and CDR2 FQGNSA. V lost 5 bases to trimming and J lost 5 bases, with 9 bases between them. This CDR3 is CASSIRPYGYTF. CDR3 bases: TGTGCCAGCAGCATCCGTCCTTATGGCTACACCTTC.

The rearrangement uses TRBV5-1 and TRBJ1-2, with a weak D call TRBD1 (6 bases). Germline V CDR1 and CDR2: SGHRS, YFSETQ. The CDR3 loop spans 16 amino acids. Trimming left V 5 bases short and J 0 bases short, with 17 bases between. In nucleotides, the CDR3 is TGCGCCAGCAGTTATATAACAGGGACCTCTAACTATGGCTACACCTTC. The encoded protein is CASSYITGTSNYGYTF. The whole variable domain, filled in from reference TRBV5-1 and TRBJ1-2, reads KAGVTQTPRYLIKTRGQQVTLSCSPISGHRSVSWYQQTPGQGLQFLFEYFSETQRNKGNFPGRFSGRQFSNSRSEMNVSTLELGDSALYLCASSYITGTSNYGYTFGSGTRLTVV.

Only a few counts were recorded for this clonotype. This chain uses TRBV19 with TRBJ1-5; 7 bases are a match to TRBD1. V trimming: 3 bases; J trimming: 0 bases; junction bases outside the gene matches: 5. The CDR3 sequence is 16 residues long. Looked up from germline, CDR1 is LNHDA and CDR2 is SQIVND (reference sequence). CDR3 in amino acids: CASSIGTDDSNQPQHF. The CDR3 nucleotides are TGTGCCAGTAGTATCGGGACAGACGATAGCAATCAGCCCCAGCATTTT.

The chain links TRBV20-1 to TRBJ1-4; D not resolved. Germline CDR1 reads DFQATT; CDR2 reads SNEGSKA (reference sequence). The ends were cut back, 6 bases at V and 8 bases at J, with 16 bases in the middle. The CDR3 is made up of 13 amino acids. The CDR3 DNA sequence: TGCAGTGCAAAAAAAACAGTCCGCGAAAAACTGTTTTTT. Its protein is CSAKKTVREKLFF.

This clonotype was recorded a few times. The chain uses TRBV6-1 and TRBJ1-5; D not resolved. The germline CDR1 and CDR2 sequences are MNHNS and SASEGT. The CDR3 has 13 residues. The V and J ends lost 2 bases and 3 bases respectively, with 5 bases between them. The CDR3 bases are TGTGCCAGCAGTGAAAACAACAATCAGCCCCAGCATTTT. It encodes CASSENNNQPQHF.

The table lists this clonotype with many counts. The chain couples TRBV3-1 to TRBJ1-3; tentatively, D is TRBD1 (5 bases). This CDR3 is 15 amino acids long. Germline V gene lookup returns CDR1 LGHDT and CDR2 YNNKEL (reference sequence). Trimming removed 4 bases from V and 8 bases from J, with 18 bases in between. CDR3 in DNA: TGTGCCAGCAGCCGCCGGGACCACGGTACAGACACCATATATTTT. Amino acid sequence: CASSRRDHGTDTIYF.

The sample holds many counts of this clonotype. This chain uses TRBV21-1 with TRBJ1-4; the table's D call, TRBD1, has no DNA check behind it. TRBV21-1 is given as a pseudogene. The CDR3 has 18 amino acids. The CDR3 DNA reads TGTGCCAGCCCACCGGGGGAAACCGCGCTGACAACTAATGAAAAACTGTTTTTT. Protein sequence: CASPPGETALTTNEKLFF.

DNA of the CDR3: TGCGCCAGCAGCCAAGCAGGGGGCTCTGGGGCCAACGTCCTGACTTTC. It yields the protein CASSQAGGSGANVLTF. V usage is TRBV4-3 and J usage is TRBJ2-6; 7 bases are a match to TRBD1. Germline CDR1 is LGHNA and CDR2 is YSLEER. Germline trimming cut 1 base from V and 0 bases from J; bases unmatched to any gene: 0. The CDR3 totals 16 residues.

The genes are TRBV6-2 or TRBV6-3 and TRBJ2-1; 11 nucleotides line up with TRBD2. This CDR3 region has 14 residues. With 8 bases clipped from V and 5 bases from J, the junction kept 5 bases outside the gene matches. Per the germline V gene, CDR1 is MNHEY and CDR2 is SVGEGT. The CDR3 sequence: CASLSGGAHNEQFF. Written as DNA, the CDR3 is TGTGCCAGCCTTAGCGGGGGGGCCCACAATGAGCAGTTCTTC.

At least ten counts were recorded for this clonotype. The gene calls are TRBV5-1 and TRBJ1-4, with 7 bases matching TRBD1. CDR3 length equals 15 residues. CDR1 is SGHRS, CDR2 YFSETQ, per germline. V was pared by 0 bases and J by 5 bases, with 4 bases of the junction left unmatched. The CDR3 DNA reads TGCGCCAGCAGCTTGGGGGGACAGCGGAATGAAAAACTGTTTTTT. Its translation: CASSLGGQRNEKLFF.

J is TRBJ2-1 and V is TRBV5-5; 12 bases map to TRBD1. Germline V gene sequence: CDR1 SGHKS, CDR2 YYEKEE (reference sequence). The CDR3 runs to 17 residues. The V and J ends lost 2 bases and 3 bases, in that order; junction bases with no gene match: 6. The chain's CDR3 is CASSFDGTGGNYNEQFF. DNA of the CDR3: TGTGCCAGCAGCTTCGATGGGACAGGGGGCAACTACAATGAGCAGTTCTTC.

Only a few counts were recorded for this clonotype. As DNA, the CDR3 is TGCGCCAGCAGCTTGGGAGTGTCTAGCGGGAGCAATGAGCAGTTCTTC. Amino acid sequence: CASSLGVSSGSNEQFF. The J gene is TRBJ2-1, the V gene TRBV5-1, with 10 bases matching TRBD2. Germline values: CDR1 SGHRS, CDR2 YFSETQ. The V segment lost 0 bases and the J segment 6 bases; nucleotides outside the gene matches: 6. The CDR3 contains 16 residues.

The chain combines TRBV5-5 with TRBJ1-2, with 7 nucleotides matching TRBD1. V lost 4 bases, J lost 4 bases, and 7 bases stayed unmatched. From germline, CDR1 is SGHKS and CDR2 YYEKEE (reference sequence). This CDR3 is 14 amino acids long. DNA of the CDR3: TGTGCCAGCAGCGCCACGACAGGGATCTATGGCTACACCTTC. Its translation is CASSATTGIYGYTF. Combining the CDR3 with reference TRBV5-5 and TRBJ1-2 gives the whole variable domain DAGVTQSPTHLIKTRGQQVTLRCSPISGHKSVSWYQQVLGQGPQFIFQYYEKEERGRGNFPDRFSARQFPNYSSELNVNALLLGDSALYLCASSATTGIYGYTFGSGTRLTVV.

The J gene is TRBJ1-6, the V gene TRBV9, with a weak D call TRBD1 (5 bases). In germline, CDR1 is SGDLS, CDR2 YYNGEE. The CDR3 is 15 amino acids. Trimming took 3 bases from V and 8 from J, leaving 15 bases between them. CDR3: CASSAQGTLDSPLHF. In DNA form, the CDR3 reads TGTGCCAGCAGCGCTCAAGGGACCCTGGATTCACCCCTCCACTTT.

V is TRBV3-1 and J is TRBJ2-1, with 13 bases lining up with TRBD2. This CDR3 region has 23 residues. CDR1 is LGHDT, CDR2 YNNKEL, per germline (reference sequence). The V and J ends lost 4 bases and 5 bases, in that order; junction bases with no gene match: 26. The CDR3 reads CASSPLFGLAGVLTSSEDNEQFF. The CDR3 nucleotides read TGTGCCAGCAGCCCCTTGTTTGGACTAGCGGGAGTCCTAACCAGCTCCGAAGACAATGAGCAGTTCTTC.

CDR3 protein: CASSWDSPTYSNQPQHF. The DNA of the CDR3 is TGTGCCAGCAGTTGGGACAGCCCAACGTATAGCAATCAGCCCCAGCATTTT. V usage is TRBV2 and J usage is TRBJ1-5, with TRBD1 matching 7 bases. The CDR3 loop spans 17 amino acids. J gave up 0 bases and V 5 bases, and 10 bases lay outside the gene matches. From germline, CDR1 is SNHLY and CDR2 FYNNEI.

This clonotype occurred a few times. The rearrangement joins TRBV7-2 to TRBJ2-7; D not resolved. Germline CDR1 and CDR2: SGHTA and FQGNSA. This CDR3 region has 15 residues. V gave up 1 base and J gave up 0 bases, with 10 bases separating them. The CDR3 region has the DNA TGTGCCAGCAGCTTAGGGGCAAGGAGCTCCTACGAGCAGTACTTC. As protein: CASSLGARSSYEQYF.